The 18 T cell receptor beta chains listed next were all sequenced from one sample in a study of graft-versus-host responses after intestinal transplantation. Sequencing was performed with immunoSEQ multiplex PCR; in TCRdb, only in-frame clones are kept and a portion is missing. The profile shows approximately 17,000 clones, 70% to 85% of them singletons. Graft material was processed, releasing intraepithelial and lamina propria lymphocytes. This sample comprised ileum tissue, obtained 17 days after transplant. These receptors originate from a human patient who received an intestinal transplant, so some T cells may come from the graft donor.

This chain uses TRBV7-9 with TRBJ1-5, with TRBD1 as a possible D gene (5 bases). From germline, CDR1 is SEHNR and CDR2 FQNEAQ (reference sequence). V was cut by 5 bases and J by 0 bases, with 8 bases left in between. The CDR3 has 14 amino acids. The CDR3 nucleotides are TGTGCCAGCAGCCGGGGGAGTAGCAATCAGCCCCAGCATTTT. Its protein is CASSRGSSNQPQHF.

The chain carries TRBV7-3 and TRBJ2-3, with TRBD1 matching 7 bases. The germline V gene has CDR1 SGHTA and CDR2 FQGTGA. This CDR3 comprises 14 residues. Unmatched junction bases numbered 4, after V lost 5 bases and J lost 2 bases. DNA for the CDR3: TGTGCCAGCAGCCCACAGGGGAACACAGATACGCAGTATTTT. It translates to CASSPQGNTDTQYF.

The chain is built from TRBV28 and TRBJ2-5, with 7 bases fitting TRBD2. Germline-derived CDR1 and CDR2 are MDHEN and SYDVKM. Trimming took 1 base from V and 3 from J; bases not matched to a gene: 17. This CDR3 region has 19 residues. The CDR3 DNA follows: TGTGCCAGCAGTTTATTGGGAGGGTCGCGACTAGCTACAAAAGAGACCCAGTACTTC. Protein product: CASSLLGGSRLATKETQYF.

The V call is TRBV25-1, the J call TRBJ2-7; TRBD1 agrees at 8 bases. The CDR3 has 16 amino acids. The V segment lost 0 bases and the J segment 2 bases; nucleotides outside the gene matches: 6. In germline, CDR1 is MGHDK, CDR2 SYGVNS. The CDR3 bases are TGTGCCAGCAGTGAATATGGACAGGGAGGAACCTACGAGCAGTACTTC. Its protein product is CASSEYGQGGTYEQYF.

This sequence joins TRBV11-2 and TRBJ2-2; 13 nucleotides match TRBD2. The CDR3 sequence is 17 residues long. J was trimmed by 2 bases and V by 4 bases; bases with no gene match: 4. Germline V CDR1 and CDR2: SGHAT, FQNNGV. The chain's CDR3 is CASSSGLAGSNTGELFF. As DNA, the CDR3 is TGTGCCAGCAGCTCGGGACTAGCGGGATCCAACACCGGGGAGCTGTTTTTT. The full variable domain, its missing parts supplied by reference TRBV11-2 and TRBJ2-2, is EAGVAQSPRYKIIEKRQSVAFWCNPISGHATLYWYQQILGQGPKLLIQFQNNGVVDDSQLPKDRFSAERLKGVDSTLKIQPAKLEDSAVYLCASSSGLAGSNTGELFFGEGSRLTVL.

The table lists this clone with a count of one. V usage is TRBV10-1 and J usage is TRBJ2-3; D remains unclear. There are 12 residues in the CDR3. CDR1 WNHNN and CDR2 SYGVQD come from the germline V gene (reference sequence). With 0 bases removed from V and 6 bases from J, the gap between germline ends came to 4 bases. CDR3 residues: CASSESRDTQYF. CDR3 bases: TGCGCCAGCAGTGAGTCGAGGGATACGCAGTATTTT.

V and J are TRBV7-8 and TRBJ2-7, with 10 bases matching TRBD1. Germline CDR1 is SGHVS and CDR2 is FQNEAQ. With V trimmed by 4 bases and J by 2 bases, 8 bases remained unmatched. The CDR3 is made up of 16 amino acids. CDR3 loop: CASSSYPGQGPYEQYF. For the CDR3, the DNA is TGTGCCAGCAGCTCCTATCCGGGACAGGGGCCCTACGAGCAGTACTTC.

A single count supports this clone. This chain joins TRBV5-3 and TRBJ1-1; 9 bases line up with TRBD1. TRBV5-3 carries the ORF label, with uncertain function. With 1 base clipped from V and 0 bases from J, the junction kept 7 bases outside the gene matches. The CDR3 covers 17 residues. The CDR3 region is CARSLSGTGSVNTEAFF. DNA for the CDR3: TGTGCCAGAAGCTTGTCCGGGACAGGGAGCGTGAACACTGAAGCTTTCTTT.

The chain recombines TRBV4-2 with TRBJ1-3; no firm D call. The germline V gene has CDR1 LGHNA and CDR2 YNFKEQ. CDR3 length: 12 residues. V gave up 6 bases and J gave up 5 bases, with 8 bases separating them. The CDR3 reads CASRGFRNTIYF. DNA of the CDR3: TGTGCCAGCAGAGGGTTCCGAAACACCATATATTTT.

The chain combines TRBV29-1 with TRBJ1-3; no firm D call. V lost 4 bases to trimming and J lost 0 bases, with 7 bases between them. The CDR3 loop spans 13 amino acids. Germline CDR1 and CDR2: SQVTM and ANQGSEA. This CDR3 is CSVGGLSGNTIYF. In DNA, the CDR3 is TGCAGCGTTGGGGGTCTCTCTGGAAACACCATATATTTT.

The CDR3 spells CASSPTGLNTEAFF. Written as DNA, the CDR3 is TGTGCCAGCAGTCCGACAGGGCTGAACACTGAAGCTTTCTTT. This chain connects TRBV27 to TRBJ1-1; 7 bases align to TRBD1. V shed 5 bases and J 0 bases; nucleotides not matched to a gene: 3. The CDR3 totals 14 residues. Germline V lookup: CDR1 MNHEY, CDR2 SMNVEV (reference sequence).

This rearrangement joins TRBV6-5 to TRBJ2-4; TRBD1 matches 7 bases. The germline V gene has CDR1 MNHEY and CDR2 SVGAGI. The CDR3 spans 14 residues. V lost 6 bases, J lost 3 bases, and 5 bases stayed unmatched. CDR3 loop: CASRRDRDKNIQYF. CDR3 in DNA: TGTGCCAGCAGGCGAGACAGGGACAAAAACATTCAGTACTTC.

The CDR3 nucleotides are TGTGCCAGCAGTGAAAGAGTAATTACCCTGAACACTGAAGCTTTCTTT. Translated: CASSERVITLNTEAFF. The chain employs TRBV2 and TRBJ1-1; D unclear. Trimming removed 2 bases at V and 0 bases at J, with 13 bases between. This CDR3 is built from 16 residues. Germline V gives CDR1 SNHLY, CDR2 FYNNEI.

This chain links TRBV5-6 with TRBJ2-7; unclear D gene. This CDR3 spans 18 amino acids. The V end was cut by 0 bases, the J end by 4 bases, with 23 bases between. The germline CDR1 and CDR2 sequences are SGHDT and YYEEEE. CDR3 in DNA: TGTGCCAGCAGCTTGGGGTGTTTACCCCCCACAAGAGCTTACGAGCAGTACTTC. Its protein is CASSLGCLPPTRAYEQYF.

The CDR3 nucleotides are TGTGCCAGCAGTTCCGCCGGGTTAGGGTTCTACAATGAGCAGTTCTTC. Translated, it gives CASSSAGLGFYNEQFF. The chain couples TRBV27 to TRBJ2-1, with D hard to call. Trimming stripped 4 bases from V and 3 bases from J, with 16 bases between. The CDR3 runs 16 residues. CDR1 is MNHEY, CDR2 SMNVEV, per germline (reference sequence).

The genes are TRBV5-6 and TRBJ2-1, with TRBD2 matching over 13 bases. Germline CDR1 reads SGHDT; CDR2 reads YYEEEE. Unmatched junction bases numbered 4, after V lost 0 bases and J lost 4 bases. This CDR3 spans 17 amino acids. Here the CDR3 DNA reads TGTGCCAGCAGCTTGGCACTAGCGGGAGGGCCTTACAATGAGCAGTTCTTC. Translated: CASSLALAGGPYNEQFF.

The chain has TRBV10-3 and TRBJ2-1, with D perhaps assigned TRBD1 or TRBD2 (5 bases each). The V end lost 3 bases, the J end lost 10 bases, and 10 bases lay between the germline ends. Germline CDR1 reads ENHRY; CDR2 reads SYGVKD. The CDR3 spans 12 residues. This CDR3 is CAISDHRDEQFF. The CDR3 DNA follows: TGTGCCATCAGTGATCATCGGGACGAGCAGTTCTTC.

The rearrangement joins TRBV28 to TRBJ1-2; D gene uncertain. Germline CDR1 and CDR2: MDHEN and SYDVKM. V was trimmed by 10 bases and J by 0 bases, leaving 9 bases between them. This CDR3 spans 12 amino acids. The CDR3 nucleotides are TGTGCCACCCGCCCCGCTAACTATGGCTACACCTTC. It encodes CATRPANYGYTF.